This T cell receptor beta chain was recovered during a study of tumor and adjacent non-tumor tissue in lung cancer. Study outcomes and limitations: Patients with more diverse tumor TCRs had worse survival.

Germline V CDR1 and CDR2: MNHEY, SVGAGI. Deletions cut 5 bases from V and 6 bases from J, with 24 bases between. The CDR3 totals 17 residues. No cell sorting was done before RNA was extracted from the tissue. The normal lung tissue was taken more than 3 cm from the tumor edge. Turning to this clonotype: As yet, its antigen is unknown.

A modified ARM-PCR protocol with three rounds of nested PCR amplified TCRbeta. MiXCR, applied by TCRdb to the multiplex PCR reads, yields one record per CDR3 protein. The sample carries roughly 44,000 distinct CDR3 sequences, roughly 60% recorded once. The sample taken for sequencing was distant non-tumor lung tissue. The chain joins TRBV6-5 to TRBJ2-3; D assignment may be TRBD1 or TRBD2 (5 bases each). This TCR was recovered from a woman aged 35 to 49 with non-small cell lung cancer. The CDR3 DNA is TGTGCCAGCAGTCGAAAAACCGGGACCCTTAACACTGATACGCAGTATTTT. Amino acids: CASSRKTGTLNTDTQYF.